The present T cell receptor beta chain was sequenced within a study of B cell selection in AIRE deficiency. Study-level findings and limits: Shorter CDR3s marked shared Treg sequences, biased toward few non-templated insertions. AIRE-deficient Tconv and Treg repertoires matched healthy donors in TCRBV, CDR3 length, diversity. TCRbeta-only data showed roughly 37% of shared healthy Treg sequences in healthy Tconv. Patient Tconv cells held around a third of Treg sequences shared by healthy donors.

CDR3 length: 16 amino acids. With respect to this clone: The antigen is not known.

Conventional CD4 T cells were sorted as CD4+CD127+ cells. Assay used: immunoSEQ multiplex PCR; TCRdb lists only in-frame clones, some missing. The profile shows tens of thousands of clones, around 97% of them singletons. The sample was conventional CD4+ T cells sorted from PBMCs. This clonotype was sampled from a human donor with AIRE deficiency. The chain joins TRBV1 to TRBJ2-3; the DNA was not used to check the table's D call, TRBD2. TRBV1 constitutes a pseudogene. CDR3 sequence (DNA): TGCACCAGCACCTCCCCGGGGCGGGATGAAACAGATACGCAGTATTTT. Its protein is CTSTSPGRDETDTQYF.